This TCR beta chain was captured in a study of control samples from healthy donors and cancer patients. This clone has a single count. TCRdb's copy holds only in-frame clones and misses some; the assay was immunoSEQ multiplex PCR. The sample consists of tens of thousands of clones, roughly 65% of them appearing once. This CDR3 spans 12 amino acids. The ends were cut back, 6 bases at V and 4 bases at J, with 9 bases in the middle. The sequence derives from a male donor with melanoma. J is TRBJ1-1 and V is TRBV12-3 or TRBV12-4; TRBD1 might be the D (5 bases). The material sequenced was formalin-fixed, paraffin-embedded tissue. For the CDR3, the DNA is TGTGCCAGCAGCTCAGACAGCACTGAAGCTTTCTTT. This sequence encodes CASSSDSTEAFF.